This entry concerns a single TCR beta chain. The sample originates from a study of CD8 T cells in Susac syndrome. The RNA, 0.5 to 1 ug, was put through reverse transcription using random hexamers. immunoSEQ multiplex PCR amplified TCR beta CDR3 across 54 Vbeta, 13 Jbeta. Each CDR3 protein is one row after TCRdb ran MiXCR on the immunoSEQ multiplex PCR reads. This sample has about 280,000 distinct CDR3 sequences, with around 84% found just once. From blood CD8+ and CD4+ T cells, TCR beta sequences were generated. The study used treatment-naive patients who had stable or active relapsing-remitting disease as multiple sclerosis controls. The TEMRA cells underwent FACS enrichment, while the CD8+ and CD4+ T cells underwent negative isolation. The V gene lost 5 bases and the J gene lost 0 bases, with 11 bases spanning the gap. The CDR3 consists of 14 residues. Germline CDR1 reads GTSNPN; CDR2 reads SVGIG (reference sequence).

The sample taken for sequencing was CD8+ T cells from PBMCs. The receptor comes from a human donor with multiple sclerosis. The genes are TRBV30 and TRBJ1-5; D unclear. The CDR3 here is CAWPDHYSNQPQHF. DNA of the CDR3: TGTGCCTGGCCCGATCACTATAGCAATCAGCCCCAGCATTTT. The full variable domain, in which reference TRBV30 and TRBJ1-5 provide the parts outside the CDR3, is SQTIHQWPATLVQPVGSPLSLECTVEGTSNPNLYWYRQAAGRGLQLLFYSVGIGQISSEVPQNLSASRPQDRQFILSSKKLLLSDSGFYLCAWPDHYSNQPQHFGDGTRLSIL.